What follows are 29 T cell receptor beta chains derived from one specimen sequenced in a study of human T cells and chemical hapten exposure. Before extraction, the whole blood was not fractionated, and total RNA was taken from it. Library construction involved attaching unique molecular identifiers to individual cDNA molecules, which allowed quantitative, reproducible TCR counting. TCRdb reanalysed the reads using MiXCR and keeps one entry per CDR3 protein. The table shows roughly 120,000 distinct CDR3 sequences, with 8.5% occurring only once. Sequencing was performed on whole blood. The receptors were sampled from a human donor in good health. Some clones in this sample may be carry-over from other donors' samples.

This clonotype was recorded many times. Here the CDR3 reads CASSTGPQGLGTQYF. The DNA for the CDR3 is TGTGCCAGCAGTACAGGCCCACAGGGTTTGGGGACCCAGTACTTC. The chain joins TRBV6-5 to TRBJ2-5, with D perhaps TRBD1 (6 bases). The CDR3 totals 15 residues. V lost 5 bases and J lost 7, with 20 bases in between. Germline V gene data show CDR1 as MNHEY and CDR2 as SVGAGI.

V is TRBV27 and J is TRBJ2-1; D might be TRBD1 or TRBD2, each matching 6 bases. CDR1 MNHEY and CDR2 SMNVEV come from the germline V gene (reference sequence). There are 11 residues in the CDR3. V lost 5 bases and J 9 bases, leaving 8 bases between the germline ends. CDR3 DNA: TGTGCCAGCAGTAAGGGGGGTGAGCAGTTCTTC. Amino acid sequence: CASSKGGEQFF.

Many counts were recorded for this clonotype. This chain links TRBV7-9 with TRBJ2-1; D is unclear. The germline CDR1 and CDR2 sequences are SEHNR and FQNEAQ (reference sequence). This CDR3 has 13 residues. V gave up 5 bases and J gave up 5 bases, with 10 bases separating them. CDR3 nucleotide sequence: TGTGCCAGCAGCCTTCCCTTAAACAATGAGCAGTTCTTC. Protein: CASSLPLNNEQFF.

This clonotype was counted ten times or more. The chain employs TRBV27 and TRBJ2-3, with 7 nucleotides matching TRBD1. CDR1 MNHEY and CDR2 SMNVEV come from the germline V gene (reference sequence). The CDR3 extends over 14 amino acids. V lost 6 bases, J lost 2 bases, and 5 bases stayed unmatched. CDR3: CASSRTGNTDTQYF. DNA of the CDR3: TGTGCCAGCAGCCGGACAGGAAACACAGATACGCAGTATTTT.

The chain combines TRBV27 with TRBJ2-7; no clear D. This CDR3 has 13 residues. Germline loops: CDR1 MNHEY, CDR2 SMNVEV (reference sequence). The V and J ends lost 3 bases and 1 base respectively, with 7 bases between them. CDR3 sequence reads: CASSFTTSYEQYF. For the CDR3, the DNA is TGTGCCAGCAGTTTCACCACTTCCTACGAGCAGTACTTC.

CDR3 residues: CASSGENYGYTF. The DNA for the CDR3 is TGTGCCAGCAGCGGGGAGAACTATGGCTACACCTTC. This sequence joins TRBV7-9 and TRBJ1-2, with unresolved D. The CDR3 covers 12 residues. V lost 5 bases and J lost 2, with 6 bases in between. Germline V gene sequence: CDR1 SEHNR, CDR2 FQNEAQ (reference sequence).

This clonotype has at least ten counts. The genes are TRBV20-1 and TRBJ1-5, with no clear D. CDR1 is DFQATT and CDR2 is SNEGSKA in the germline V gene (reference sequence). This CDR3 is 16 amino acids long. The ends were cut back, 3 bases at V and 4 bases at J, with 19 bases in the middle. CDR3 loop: CSASPSGLPPNQPQHF. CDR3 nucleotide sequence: TGCAGTGCTAGCCCGAGTGGGTTACCGCCGAATCAGCCCCAGCATTTT.

CDR3 loop: CASSRLAGAYTGELFF. CDR3 in DNA: TGTGCCAGCAGTCGACTAGCCGGAGCGTACACCGGGGAGCTGTTTTTT. V and J are TRBV12-3 or TRBV12-4 and TRBJ2-2, with TRBD2 matching over 7 bases. The CDR3 runs 16 residues. The junction had 9 bases not matched to a gene; V was cut back by 5 bases and J by 3 bases.

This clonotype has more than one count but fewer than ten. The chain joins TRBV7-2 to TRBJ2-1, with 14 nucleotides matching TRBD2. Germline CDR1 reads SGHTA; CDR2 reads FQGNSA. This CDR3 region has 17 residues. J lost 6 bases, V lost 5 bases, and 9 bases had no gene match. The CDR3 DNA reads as TGTGCCAGCAGCCCAGACGGGACTAGCGGGAGTCGCAATGAGCAGTTCTTC. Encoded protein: CASSPDGTSGSRNEQFF. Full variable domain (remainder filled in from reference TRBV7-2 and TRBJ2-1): GAGVSQSPSNKVTEKGKDVELRCDPISGHTALYWYRQSLGQGLEFLIYFQGNSAPDKSGLPSDRFSAERTGGSVSTLTIQRTQQEDSAVYLCASSPDGTSGSRNEQFFGPGTRLTVL.

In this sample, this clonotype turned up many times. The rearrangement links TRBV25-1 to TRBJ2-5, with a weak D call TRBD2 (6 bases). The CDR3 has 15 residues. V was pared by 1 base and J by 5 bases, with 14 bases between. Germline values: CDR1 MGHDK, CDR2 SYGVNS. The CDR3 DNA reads TGTGCCAGCAGTGAATGGGGGTCTAGCGTCGAGACCCAGTACTTC. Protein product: CASSEWGSSVETQYF.

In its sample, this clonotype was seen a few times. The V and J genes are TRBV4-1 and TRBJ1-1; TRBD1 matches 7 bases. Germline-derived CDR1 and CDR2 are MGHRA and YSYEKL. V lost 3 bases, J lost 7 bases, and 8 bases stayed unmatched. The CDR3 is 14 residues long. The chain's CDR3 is CASSHVFRDSEAFF. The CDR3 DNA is TGCGCCAGCAGCCATGTATTCCGGGACAGTGAAGCTTTCTTT.

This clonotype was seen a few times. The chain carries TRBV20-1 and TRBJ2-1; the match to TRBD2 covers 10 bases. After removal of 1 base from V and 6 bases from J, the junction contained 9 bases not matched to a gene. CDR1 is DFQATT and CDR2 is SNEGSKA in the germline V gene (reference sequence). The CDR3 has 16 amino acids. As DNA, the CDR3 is TGCAGTGCTAGAGCGACCGGGACTAGCGTACTCAATGAGCAGTTCTTC. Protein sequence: CSARATGTSVLNEQFF.

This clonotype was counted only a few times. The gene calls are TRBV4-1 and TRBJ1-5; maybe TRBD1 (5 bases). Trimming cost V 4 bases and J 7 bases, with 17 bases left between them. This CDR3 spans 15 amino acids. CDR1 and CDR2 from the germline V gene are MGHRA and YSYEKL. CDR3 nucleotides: TGCGCCAGCAGCCCGCCGGGGCAGAGGGAGCAGCCCCAGCATTTT. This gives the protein CASSPPGQREQPQHF.

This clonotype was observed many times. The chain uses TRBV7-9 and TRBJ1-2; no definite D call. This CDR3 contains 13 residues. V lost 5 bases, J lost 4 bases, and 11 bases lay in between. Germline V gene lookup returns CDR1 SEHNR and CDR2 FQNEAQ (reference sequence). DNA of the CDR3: TGTGCCAGCAGCAACCCCCCCAGCTATGGCTACACCTTC. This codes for CASSNPPSYGYTF.

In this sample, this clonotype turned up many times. This chain's CDR3 is CASSYSKAGLAGPKNIQYF. The CDR3 region has the DNA TGTGCCAGCAGTTACTCGAAGGCGGGACTAGCGGGACCCAAAAACATTCAGTACTTC. The chain uses TRBV6-6 and TRBJ2-4; TRBD2 matches at 13 bases. In germline, CDR1 is MNHNY, CDR2 SVGAGI (reference sequence). The length of the CDR3 is 19 residues. J lost 2 bases, V lost 0 bases, and 7 bases had no gene match.

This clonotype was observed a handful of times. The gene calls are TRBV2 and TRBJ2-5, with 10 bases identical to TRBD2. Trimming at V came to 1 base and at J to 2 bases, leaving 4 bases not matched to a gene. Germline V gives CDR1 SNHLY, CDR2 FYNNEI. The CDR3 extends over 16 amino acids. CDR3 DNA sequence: TGTGCCAGCAGTGAAGGGTCTAGCGGGAGTCAAGAGACCCAGTACTTC. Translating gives CASSEGSSGSQETQYF.

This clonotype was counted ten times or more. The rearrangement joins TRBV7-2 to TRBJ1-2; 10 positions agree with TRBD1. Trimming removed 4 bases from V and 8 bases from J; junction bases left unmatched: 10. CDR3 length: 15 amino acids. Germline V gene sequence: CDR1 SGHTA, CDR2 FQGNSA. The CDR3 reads CASSSYPGTGDGYTF. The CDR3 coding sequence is TGTGCCAGCAGCTCCTATCCCGGGACAGGGGACGGCTACACCTTC. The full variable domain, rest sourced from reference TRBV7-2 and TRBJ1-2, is GAGVSQSPSNKVTEKGKDVELRCDPISGHTALYWYRQSLGQGLEFLIYFQGNSAPDKSGLPSDRFSAERTGGSVSTLTIQRTQQEDSAVYLCASSSYPGTGDGYTFGSGTRLTVV.

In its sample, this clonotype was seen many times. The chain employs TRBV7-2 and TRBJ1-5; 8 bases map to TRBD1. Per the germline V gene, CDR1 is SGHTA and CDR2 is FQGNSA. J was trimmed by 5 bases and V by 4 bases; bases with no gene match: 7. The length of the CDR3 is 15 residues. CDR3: CASSSTGGRDQPQHF. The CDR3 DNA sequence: TGTGCCAGCAGCTCTACAGGGGGAAGGGATCAGCCCCAGCATTTT.

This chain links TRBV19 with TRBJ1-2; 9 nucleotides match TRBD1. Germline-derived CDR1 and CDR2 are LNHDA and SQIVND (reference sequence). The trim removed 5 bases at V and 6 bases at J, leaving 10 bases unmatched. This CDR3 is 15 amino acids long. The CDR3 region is CASSLGQGMADGYTF. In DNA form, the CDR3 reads TGTGCCAGTAGTCTAGGACAGGGGATGGCGGATGGCTACACCTTC. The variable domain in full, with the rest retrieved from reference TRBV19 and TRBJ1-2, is DGGITQSPKYLFRKEGQNVTLSCEQNLNHDAMYWYRQDPGQGLRLIYYSQIVNDFQKGDIAEGYSVSREKKESFPLTVTSAQKNPTAFYLCASSLGQGMADGYTFGSGTRLTVV.

Written as DNA, the CDR3 is TGTGTCAGTCCCGGGACAGGGGAAGGGGAGCAGTACTTC. The encoded protein is CVSPGTGEGEQYF. This rearrangement joins TRBV2 to TRBJ2-7; 10 bases agree with TRBD1. This CDR3 has 13 residues. Germline V lookup: CDR1 SNHLY, CDR2 FYNNEI.

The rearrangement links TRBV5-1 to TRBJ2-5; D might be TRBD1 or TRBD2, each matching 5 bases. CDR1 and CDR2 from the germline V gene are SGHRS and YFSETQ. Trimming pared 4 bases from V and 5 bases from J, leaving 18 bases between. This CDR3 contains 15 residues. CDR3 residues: CASSEDGAWGETQYF. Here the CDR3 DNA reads TGCGCCAGCAGCGAGGACGGCGCTTGGGGGGAGACCCAGTACTTC.

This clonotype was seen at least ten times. DNA for the CDR3: TGTGCCAGCAGTTTTCCGGGACAGTCTTATGGCTACACCTTC. This codes for CASSFPGQSYGYTF. The chain joins TRBV12-3 or TRBV12-4 to TRBJ1-2, with 7 bases fitting TRBD1. The CDR3 extends over 14 amino acids. Germline trimming cut 3 bases from V and 5 bases from J; bases unmatched to any gene: 6.

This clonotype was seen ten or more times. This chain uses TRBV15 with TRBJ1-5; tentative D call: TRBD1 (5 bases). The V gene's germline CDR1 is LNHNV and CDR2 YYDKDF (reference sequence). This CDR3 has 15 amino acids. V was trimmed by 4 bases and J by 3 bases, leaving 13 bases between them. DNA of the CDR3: TGTGCCACCAGCATCGGGGCCAGGGACAATCAGCCCCAGCATTTT. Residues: CATSIGARDNQPQHF.

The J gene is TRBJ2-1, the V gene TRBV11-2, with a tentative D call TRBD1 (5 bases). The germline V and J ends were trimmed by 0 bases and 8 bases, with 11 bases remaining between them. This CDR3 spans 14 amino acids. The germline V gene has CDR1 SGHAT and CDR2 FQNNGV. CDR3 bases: TGTGCCAGCAGCTTAGACAGGGATGCGGATGAGCAGTTCTTC. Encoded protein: CASSLDRDADEQFF.

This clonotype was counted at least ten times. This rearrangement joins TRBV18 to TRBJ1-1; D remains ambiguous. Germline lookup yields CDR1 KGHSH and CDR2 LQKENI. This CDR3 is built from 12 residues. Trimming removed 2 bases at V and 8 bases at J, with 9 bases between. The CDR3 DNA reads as TGTGCCAGCTCACCAAACCAAAGGGAAGCTTTCTTT. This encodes CASSPNQREAFF.

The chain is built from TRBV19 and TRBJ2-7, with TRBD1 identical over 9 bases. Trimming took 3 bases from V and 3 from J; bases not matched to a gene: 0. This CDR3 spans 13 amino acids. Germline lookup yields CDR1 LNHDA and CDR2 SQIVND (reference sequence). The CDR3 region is CASSMTGGYEQYF. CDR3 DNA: TGTGCCAGTAGTATGACAGGGGGCTACGAGCAGTACTTC. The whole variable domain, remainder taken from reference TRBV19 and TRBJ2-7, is DGGITQSPKYLFRKEGQNVTLSCEQNLNHDAMYWYRQDPGQGLRLIYYSQIVNDFQKGDIAEGYSVSREKKESFPLTVTSAQKNPTAFYLCASSMTGGYEQYFGPGTRLTVT.

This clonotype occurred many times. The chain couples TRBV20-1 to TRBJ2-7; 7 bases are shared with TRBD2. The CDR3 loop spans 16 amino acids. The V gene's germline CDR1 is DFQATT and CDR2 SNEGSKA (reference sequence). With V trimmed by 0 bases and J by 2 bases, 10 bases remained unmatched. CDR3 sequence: CSARDQLSGGPYEQYF. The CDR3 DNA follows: TGCAGTGCTAGAGATCAGCTATCGGGGGGACCCTACGAGCAGTACTTC.

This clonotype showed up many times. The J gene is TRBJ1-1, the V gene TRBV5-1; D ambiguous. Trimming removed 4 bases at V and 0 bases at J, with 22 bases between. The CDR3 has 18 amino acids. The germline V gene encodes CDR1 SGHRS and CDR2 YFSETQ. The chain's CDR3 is CASSHPLSNGEMNTEAFF. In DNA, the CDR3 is TGCGCCAGCAGCCACCCGTTAAGCAATGGGGAGATGAACACTGAAGCTTTCTTT.

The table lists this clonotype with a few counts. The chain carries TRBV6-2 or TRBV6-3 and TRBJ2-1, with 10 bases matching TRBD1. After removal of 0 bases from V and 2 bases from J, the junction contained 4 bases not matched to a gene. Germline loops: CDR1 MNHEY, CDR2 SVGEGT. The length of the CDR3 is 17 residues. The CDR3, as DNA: TGTGCCAGCAGTTACTCAAGACAGGGGGCAGCCTACAATGAGCAGTTCTTC. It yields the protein CASSYSRQGAAYNEQFF.